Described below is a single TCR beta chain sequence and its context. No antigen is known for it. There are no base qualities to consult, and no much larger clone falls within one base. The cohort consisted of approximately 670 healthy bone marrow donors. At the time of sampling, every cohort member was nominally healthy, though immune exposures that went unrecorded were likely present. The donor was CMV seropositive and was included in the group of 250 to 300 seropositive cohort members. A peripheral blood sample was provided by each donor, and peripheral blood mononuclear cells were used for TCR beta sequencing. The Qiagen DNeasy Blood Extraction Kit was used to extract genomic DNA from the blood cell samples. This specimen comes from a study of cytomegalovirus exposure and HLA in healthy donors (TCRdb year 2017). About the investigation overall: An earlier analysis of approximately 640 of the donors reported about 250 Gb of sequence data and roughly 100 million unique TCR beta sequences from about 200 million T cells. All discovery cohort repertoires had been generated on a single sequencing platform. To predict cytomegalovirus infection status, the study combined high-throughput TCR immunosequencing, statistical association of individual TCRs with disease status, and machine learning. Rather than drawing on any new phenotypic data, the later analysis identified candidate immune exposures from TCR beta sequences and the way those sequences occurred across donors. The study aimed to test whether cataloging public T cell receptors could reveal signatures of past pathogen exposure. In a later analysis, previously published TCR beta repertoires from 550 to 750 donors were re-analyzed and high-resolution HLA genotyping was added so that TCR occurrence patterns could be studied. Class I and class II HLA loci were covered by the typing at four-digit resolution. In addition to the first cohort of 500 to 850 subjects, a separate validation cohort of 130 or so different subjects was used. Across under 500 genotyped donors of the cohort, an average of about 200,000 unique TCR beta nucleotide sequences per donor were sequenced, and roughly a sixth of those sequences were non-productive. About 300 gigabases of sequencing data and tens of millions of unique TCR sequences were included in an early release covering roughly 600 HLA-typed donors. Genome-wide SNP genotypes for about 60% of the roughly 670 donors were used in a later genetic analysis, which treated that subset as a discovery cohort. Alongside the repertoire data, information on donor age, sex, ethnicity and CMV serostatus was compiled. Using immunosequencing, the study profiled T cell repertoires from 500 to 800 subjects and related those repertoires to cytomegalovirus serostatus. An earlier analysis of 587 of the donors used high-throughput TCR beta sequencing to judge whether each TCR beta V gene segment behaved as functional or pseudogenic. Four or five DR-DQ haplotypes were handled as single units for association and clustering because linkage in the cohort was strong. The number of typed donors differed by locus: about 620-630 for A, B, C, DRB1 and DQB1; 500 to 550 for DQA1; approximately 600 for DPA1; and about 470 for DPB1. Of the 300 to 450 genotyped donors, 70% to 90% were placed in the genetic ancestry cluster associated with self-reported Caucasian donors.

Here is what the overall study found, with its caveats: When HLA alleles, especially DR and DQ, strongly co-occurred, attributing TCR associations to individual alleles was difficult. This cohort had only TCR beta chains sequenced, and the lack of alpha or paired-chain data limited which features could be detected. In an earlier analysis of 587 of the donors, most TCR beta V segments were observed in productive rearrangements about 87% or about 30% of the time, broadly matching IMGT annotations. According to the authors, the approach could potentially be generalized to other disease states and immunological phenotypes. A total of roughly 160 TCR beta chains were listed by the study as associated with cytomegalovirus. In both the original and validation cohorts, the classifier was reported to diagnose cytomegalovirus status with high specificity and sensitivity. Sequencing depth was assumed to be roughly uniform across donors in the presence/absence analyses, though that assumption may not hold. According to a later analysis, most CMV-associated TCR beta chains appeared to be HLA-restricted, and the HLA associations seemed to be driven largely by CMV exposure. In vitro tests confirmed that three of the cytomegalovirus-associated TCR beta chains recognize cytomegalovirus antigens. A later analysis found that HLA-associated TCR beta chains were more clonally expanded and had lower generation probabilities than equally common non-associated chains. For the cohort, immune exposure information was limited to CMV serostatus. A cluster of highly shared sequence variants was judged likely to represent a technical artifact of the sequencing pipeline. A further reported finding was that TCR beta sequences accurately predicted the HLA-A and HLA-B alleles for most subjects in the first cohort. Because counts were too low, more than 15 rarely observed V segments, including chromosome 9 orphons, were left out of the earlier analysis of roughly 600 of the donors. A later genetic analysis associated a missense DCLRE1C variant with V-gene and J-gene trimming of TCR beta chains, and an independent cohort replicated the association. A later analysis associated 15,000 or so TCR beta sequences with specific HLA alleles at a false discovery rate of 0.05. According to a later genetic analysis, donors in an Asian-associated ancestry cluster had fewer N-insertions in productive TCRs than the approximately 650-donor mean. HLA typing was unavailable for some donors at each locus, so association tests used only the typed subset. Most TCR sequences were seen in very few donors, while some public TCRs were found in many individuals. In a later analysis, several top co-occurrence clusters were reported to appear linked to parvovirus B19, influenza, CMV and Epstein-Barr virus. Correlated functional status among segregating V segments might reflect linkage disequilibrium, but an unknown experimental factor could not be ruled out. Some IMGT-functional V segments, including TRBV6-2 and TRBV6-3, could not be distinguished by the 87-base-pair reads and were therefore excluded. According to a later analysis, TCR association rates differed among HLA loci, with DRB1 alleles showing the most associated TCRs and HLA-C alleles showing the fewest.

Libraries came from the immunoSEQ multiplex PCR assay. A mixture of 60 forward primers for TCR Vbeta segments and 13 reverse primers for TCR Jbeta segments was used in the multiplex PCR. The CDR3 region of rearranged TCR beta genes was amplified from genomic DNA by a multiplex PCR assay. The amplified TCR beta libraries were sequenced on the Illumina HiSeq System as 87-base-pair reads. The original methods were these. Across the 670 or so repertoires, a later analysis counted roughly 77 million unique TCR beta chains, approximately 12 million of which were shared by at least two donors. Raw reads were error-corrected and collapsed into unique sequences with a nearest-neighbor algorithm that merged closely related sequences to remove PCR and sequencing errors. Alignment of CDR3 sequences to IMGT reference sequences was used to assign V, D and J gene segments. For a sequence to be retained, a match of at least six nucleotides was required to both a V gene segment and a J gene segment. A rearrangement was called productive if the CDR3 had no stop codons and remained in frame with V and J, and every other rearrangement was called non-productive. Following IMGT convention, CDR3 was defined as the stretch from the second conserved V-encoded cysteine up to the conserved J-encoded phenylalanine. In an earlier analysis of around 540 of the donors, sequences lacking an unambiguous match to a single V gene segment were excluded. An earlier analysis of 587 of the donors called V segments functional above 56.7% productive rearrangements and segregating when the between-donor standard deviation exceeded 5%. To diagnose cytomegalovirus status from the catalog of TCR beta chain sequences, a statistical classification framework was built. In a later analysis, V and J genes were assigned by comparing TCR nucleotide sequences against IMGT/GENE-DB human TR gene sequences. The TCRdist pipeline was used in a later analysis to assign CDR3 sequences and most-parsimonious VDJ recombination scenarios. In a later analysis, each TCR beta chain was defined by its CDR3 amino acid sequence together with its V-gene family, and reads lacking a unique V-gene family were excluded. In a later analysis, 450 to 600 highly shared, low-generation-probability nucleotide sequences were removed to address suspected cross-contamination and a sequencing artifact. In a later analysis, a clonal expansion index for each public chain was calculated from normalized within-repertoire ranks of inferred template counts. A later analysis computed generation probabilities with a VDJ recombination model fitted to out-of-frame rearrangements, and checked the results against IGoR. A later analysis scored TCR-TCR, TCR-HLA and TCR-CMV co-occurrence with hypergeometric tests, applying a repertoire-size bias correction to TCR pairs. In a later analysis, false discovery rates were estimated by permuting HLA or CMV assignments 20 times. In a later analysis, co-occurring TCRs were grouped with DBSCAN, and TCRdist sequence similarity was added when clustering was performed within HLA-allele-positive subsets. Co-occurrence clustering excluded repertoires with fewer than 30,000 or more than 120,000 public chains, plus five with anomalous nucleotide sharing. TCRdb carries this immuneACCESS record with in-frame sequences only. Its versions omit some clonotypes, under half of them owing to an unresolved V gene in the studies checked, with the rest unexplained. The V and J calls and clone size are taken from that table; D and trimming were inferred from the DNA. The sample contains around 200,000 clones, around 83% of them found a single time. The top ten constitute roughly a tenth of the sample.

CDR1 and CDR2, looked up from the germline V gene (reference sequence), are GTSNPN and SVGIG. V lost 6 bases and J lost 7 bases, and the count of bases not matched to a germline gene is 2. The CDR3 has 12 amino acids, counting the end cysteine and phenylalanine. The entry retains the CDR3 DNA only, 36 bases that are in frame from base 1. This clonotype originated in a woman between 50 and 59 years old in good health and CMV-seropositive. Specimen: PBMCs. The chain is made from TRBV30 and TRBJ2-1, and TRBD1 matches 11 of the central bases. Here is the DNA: TGTGCCTGTGGACAGGGGGCTAATGAGCAGTTCTTC. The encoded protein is CACGQGANEQFF.